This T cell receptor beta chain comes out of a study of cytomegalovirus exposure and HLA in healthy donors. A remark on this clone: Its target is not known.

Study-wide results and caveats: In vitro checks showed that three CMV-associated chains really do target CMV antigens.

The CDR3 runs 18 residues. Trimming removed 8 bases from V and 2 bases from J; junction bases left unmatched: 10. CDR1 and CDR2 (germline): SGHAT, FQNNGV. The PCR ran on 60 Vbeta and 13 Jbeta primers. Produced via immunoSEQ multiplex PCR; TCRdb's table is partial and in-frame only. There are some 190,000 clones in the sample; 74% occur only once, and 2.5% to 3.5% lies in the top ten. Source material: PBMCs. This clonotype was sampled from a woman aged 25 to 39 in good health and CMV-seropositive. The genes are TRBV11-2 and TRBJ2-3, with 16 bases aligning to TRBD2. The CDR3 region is CASGVWGLAGGATDTQYF. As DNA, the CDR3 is TGTGCCAGCGGCGTATGGGGACTAGCGGGAGGGGCCACAGATACGCAGTATTTT.